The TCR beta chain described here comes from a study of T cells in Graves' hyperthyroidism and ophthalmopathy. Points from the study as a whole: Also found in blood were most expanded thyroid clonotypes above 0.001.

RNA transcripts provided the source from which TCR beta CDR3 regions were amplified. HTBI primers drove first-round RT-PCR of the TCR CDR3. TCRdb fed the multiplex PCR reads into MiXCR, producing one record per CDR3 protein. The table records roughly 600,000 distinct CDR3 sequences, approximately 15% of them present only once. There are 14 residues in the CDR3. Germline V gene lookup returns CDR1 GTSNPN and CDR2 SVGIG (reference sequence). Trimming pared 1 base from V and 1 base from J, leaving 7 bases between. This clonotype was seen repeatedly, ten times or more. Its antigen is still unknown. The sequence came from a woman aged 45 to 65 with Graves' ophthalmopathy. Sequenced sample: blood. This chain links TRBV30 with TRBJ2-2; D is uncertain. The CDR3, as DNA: TGTGCCTGGAGTGGAACTAAGAACACCGGGGAGCTGTTTTTT. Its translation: CAWSGTKNTGELFF.